These T cell receptor beta chains were read from a single sample in a study of response to subunit inactivated influenza vaccine. TCRdb re-called the RT-PCR reads through MiXCR, storing one row per CDR3 protein. This sample carries roughly 520,000 distinct CDR3 sequences, less than 30% of them seen once, and the ten largest clones take 1.9%. Sequenced here: CD4+ T cells sorted from PBMCs, sampled more than 4 days after vaccination. Source of these receptors: a man aged 45 to 65 who received an inactivated influenza vaccine. Each CDR3 is given with its conserved first and last residue. D genes are given only for firm matches. Expanded clones get a size class; other rows say once, few or many, or leave the size out.

clone_size	v_call	d_call	j_call	cdr3_nt	cdr3_aa
NA	TRBV12-3/TRBV12-4	NA	TRBJ2-4	TGTGCCAGCAGTTTTTCCAACATTCAGTACTTC	CASSFSNIQYF
NA	TRBV5-5	TRBD1	TRBJ1-2	TGTGCCAGCAGCACCGGGACAGTGACTAACTATGGCTACACCTTC	CASSTGTVTNYGYTF
NA	TRBV10-3	NA	TRBJ2-1	TGTGCCATCAGTGAGAGGAGCATAGGCTCCTACAATGAGCAGTTCTTC	CAISERSIGSYNEQFF
many	TRBV7-2	TRBD1	TRBJ1-2	TGTGCCAGCAGCTCGGGACAGGGGAACTATGGCTACACCTTC	CASSSGQGNYGYTF
many	TRBV2	NA	TRBJ2-1	TGTGCCAGCAGTGAAGGCCTAGCGCTTAACAATGAGCAGTTCTTC	CASSEGLALNNEQFF
NA	TRBV6-5	NA	TRBJ2-3	TGTGCCAGCAGTTTTTTCGGACCCGCGATAAGCACAGATACGCAGTATTTT	CASSFFGPAISTDTQYF
few	TRBV7-9	NA	TRBJ2-1	TGTGCCAGCAGCTTATCAACCGTTACCTACAATGAGCAGTTCTTC	CASSLSTVTYNEQFF
few	TRBV2	NA	TRBJ2-2	TGTGCCAGCAGTGATTCCAGGGCGGCTGGGACCGGGGAGCTGTTTTTT	CASSDSRAAGTGELFF
NA	TRBV4-2	NA	TRBJ2-3	TGTGCCAGCAGCCCCAGCCTTAACGGGGGGCTCCCCTACACAGATACGCAGTATTTT	CASSPSLNGGLPYTDTQYF
NA	TRBV4-3	TRBD2	TRBJ2-1	TGCGCCAGCAGCCAGGTTAGCGGGGGATTTGAGCAGTTCTTC	CASSQVSGGFEQFF
NA	TRBV15	NA	TRBJ2-3	TGTGCCACCAGCCCTCAAAGGGGATGGGGCACAGATACGCAGTATTTT	CATSPQRGWGTDTQYF
NA	TRBV7-2	TRBD1	TRBJ1-5	TGTGCCAGCAGTCTGACAGGGGGGATCAATCAGCCCCAGCATTTT	CASSLTGGINQPQHF
NA	TRBV5-1	NA	TRBJ2-5	TGCGCCAGCAGCCGACAGAACAGGGAGGAAGAGACCCAGTACTTC	CASSRQNREEETQYF
few	TRBV3-1	NA	TRBJ1-5	TGTGCCAGCAGCCGAACAGGAAATAGCAATCAGCCCCAGCATTTT	CASSRTGNSNQPQHF
few	TRBV12-3/TRBV12-4	NA	TRBJ2-5	TGTGCCAGCAGTATAGGGGACCTCCAAGAGACCCAGTACTTC	CASSIGDLQETQYF
few	TRBV5-1	NA	TRBJ2-1	TGCGCCAGCAGCTGGGCCGGGTCAGGACACTACAATGAGCAGTTCTTC	CASSWAGSGHYNEQFF
few	TRBV4-1	NA	TRBJ2-3	TGCGCCAGCAGCCAACAAGCGAGGAGGGATACGCAGTATTTT	CASSQQARRDTQYF
few	TRBV6-2/TRBV6-3	NA	TRBJ2-7	TGTGCCAGCAGTCCCCATCTGAGGGAGATAGAGCAGTACTTC	CASSPHLREIEQYF
NA	TRBV4-2	TRBD2	TRBJ2-1	TGTGCCAGCAGCCAAGAAGGGACTAGCGGGAGCCGCAATGAGCAGTTCTTC	CASSQEGTSGSRNEQFF
NA	TRBV25-1	TRBD2	TRBJ2-7	TGTGCCAGCAGTCCCGGACTAGCGGGAGGGCTCTCCGAGCAGTACTTC	CASSPGLAGGLSEQYF
NA	TRBV7-2	TRBD1	TRBJ2-4	TGTGCCAGCAGCGCCGACAGGGGGCGTCAAAACATTCAGTACTTC	CASSADRGRQNIQYF
few	TRBV24-1	NA	TRBJ2-3	TGTGCCACCAGTGATTTGCACGCGGCAGATACGCAGTATTTT	CATSDLHAADTQYF
NA	TRBV7-8	TRBD1	TRBJ2-7	TGTGCCAGCAGCCGGGACAGAAGGGCCTACGAGCAGTACTTC	CASSRDRRAYEQYF
NA	TRBV15	NA	TRBJ1-1	TGTGCCACCAGCAGAGGGGACGGGATGATGAACACTGAAGCTTTCTTT	CATSRGDGMMNTEAFF
NA	TRBV29-1	TRBD1	TRBJ1-5	TGCAGCGTTGGGGCAGGGACAGGTAGCAATCAGCCCCAGCATTTT	CSVGAGTGSNQPQHF
NA	TRBV10-3	NA	TRBJ2-3	TGTGCCATCGGGATGGCCGGGTTCACAGATACGCAGTATTTT	CAIGMAGFTDTQYF
many	TRBV4-1	NA	TRBJ1-2	TGCGCCAGCAGCCAAGCCCTTACAGGGTTCTATGGCTACACCTTC	CASSQALTGFYGYTF
once	TRBV20-1	NA	TRBJ2-1	TGCTGTGCTAGAGATCAGGGCAGGGGATTAAAAAATGAGCAGTTCTTC	CCARDQGRGLKNEQFF
NA	TRBV3-1	NA	TRBJ1-2	TGTGCCAGCAGCCAAGATCCAGGGCCCTATGGCTACACCTTC	CASSQDPGPYGYTF
NA	TRBV6-6	NA	TRBJ1-4	TGTGCCAGCAGTTACTCCGGGGTTAATTGTTTTTTT	CASSYSGVNCFF
many	TRBV12-3/TRBV12-4	NA	TRBJ2-7	TGTGCCAGCAGTTTAAGTGGTCAGGGTAAGGTCGAGCAGTACTTC	CASSLSGQGKVEQYF
NA	TRBV20-1	TRBD2	TRBJ2-2	TGCAGTGCTAGCGGGGGGGTTAACACCGGGGAGCTGTTTTTT	CSASGGVNTGELFF
many	TRBV5-1	TRBD1	TRBJ2-7	TGTGCCAGCAGCCACGGGACAGCCTACGAGCAGTACTTC	CASSHGTAYEQYF
NA	TRBV24-1	NA	TRBJ2-2	TGTGCCACATCGTCCCCCGGCACCGGGGAGCTGTTTTTT	CATSSPGTGELFF
NA	TRBV7-2	TRBD1	TRBJ1-1	TGTGCCAGCAGCCTGACCCACAGGGGTCGGACTGAAGCTTTCTTT	CASSLTHRGRTEAFF
NA	TRBV6-2/TRBV6-3	NA	TRBJ2-2	TGTGCCAGCAGTTACGAGGGACTGTCGAACACCGGGGAGCTGTTTTTT	CASSYEGLSNTGELFF
few	TRBV25-1	NA	TRBJ2-5	TGTGCCAGCAGTGATCCCCAGGGGGCGGGAGAGACCCAAGTCCAAGAGACCCAGTACTTC	CASSDPQGAGETQVQETQYF
NA	TRBV5-1	TRBD2	TRBJ2-1	TGCGCCAGCAGCTCCCAACCCACTAGCGGGGGTAAAGGCAATGAGCAGTTCTTC	CASSSQPTSGGKGNEQFF
NA	TRBV3-1	TRBD2	TRBJ2-7	TGTGCCAGCAGCCAAGATCTGCGGGGGAGCTCCTACGAGCAGTACTTC	CASSQDLRGSSYEQYF
few	TRBV6-5	TRBD2	TRBJ2-4	TGTGCCAGCAGTTCGACTAGCGGGAGACCTCTAGCCAAAAACATTCAGTACTTC	CASSSTSGRPLAKNIQYF
NA	TRBV12-3/TRBV12-4	NA	TRBJ1-1	TGTGCCAGCAGTCTAGGCGGGGCGCGGGTCACTGAAGCTTTCTTT	CASSLGGARVTEAFF
once	TRBV30	TRBD1	TRBJ1-3	TGTGCGGGACAGAACTCTGGAAACACCATATATTTT	CAGQNSGNTIYF
few	TRBV28	NA	TRBJ1-1	TGTGCCAGCAGTTTACCTTGGAACACTGAAGCTTTCTTT	CASSLPWNTEAFF
few	TRBV4-3	NA	TRBJ1-5	TGCGCCAGCAGCCAAGATCGGCATGGAAATCAGCCCCAGCATTTT	CASSQDRHGNQPQHF
NA	TRBV28	NA	TRBJ2-3	TGTGCCAGCACCGAGGCCAGGGGTGGCACAGATACGCAGTATTTT	CASTEARGGTDTQYF
few	TRBV10-3	TRBD2	TRBJ2-2	TGTGCCATCAGTGAGCCGGGACTAGCGGCCTTGAACACCGGGGAGCTGTTTTTT	CAISEPGLAALNTGELFF
few	TRBV6-1	NA	TRBJ2-5	TGTGCCAGCTCTCAAGCTGGGGGGCGCCAAGAGACCCAGTACTTC	CASSQAGGRQETQYF
few	TRBV4-3	NA	TRBJ1-3	TGCGCCAGCAGCCAAGTCCCAGGGTCGTATGGCACCATATATTTT	CASSQVPGSYGTIYF
NA	TRBV5-6	NA	TRBJ2-2	TGTGCCAGCAGCCGCTGGGGGGAGCTGTTTTTT	CASSRWGELFF
few	TRBV7-2	TRBD2	TRBJ2-5	TGTGCCAGCAGCTCCCCGGGGGGGGGCCAAGAGACCCAGTACTTC	CASSSPGGGQETQYF
many	TRBV29-1	TRBD2	TRBJ2-1	TGCAGCGGGGGGGGCAATGAGCAGTTCTTC	CSGGGNEQFF
few	TRBV24-1	TRBD1	TRBJ2-3	TGTGCCACCAGTGATTCACAGGGGGTTAGCACAGATACGCAGTATTTT	CATSDSQGVSTDTQYF
few	TRBV5-1	NA	TRBJ2-3	TGCGCCAGCAGCCCAGCAAATTCCGCAGATACGCAGTATTTT	CASSPANSADTQYF
NA	TRBV5-5	TRBD1	TRBJ2-1	TGTGCCAGCAGCTTGGAGTGGGACAGAGTACCGTTCTTC	CASSLEWDRVPFF